Listed below are T cell receptor beta chains from one sample, sequenced in a study of T cell repertoires in cytomegalovirus infection. Their antigens remain unidentified. TCRdb recomputed calls from the reads with MiXCR, one row per CDR3 protein. The sample contains fewer than 1,000,000 distinct CDR3 sequences, about a third of which appear only once. Sequencing used cultured CD8+ T cells from PBMCs, obtained from culture after CMV antigen stimulation. The receptors were sampled from a human donor in good health (CMV status not recorded). Some clones in this sample may be carry-over from other donors' samples. Both conserved end residues are part of each CDR3. Fields, in order: V gene, D gene, clone size, J gene, CDR3 DNA, CDR3 protein. A D gene is named only where the DNA matches it firmly. The size entry is marked missing in some rows and otherwise reads once, few, many or a size class.

V gene: TRBV5-4; D gene: TRBD1; clone size: few; J gene: TRBJ2-3; CDR3 DNA: TGTGCCAGCAGCTCGGACAGGGGCTCGGATACGCAGTATTTT; CDR3 protein: CASSSDRGSDTQYF
V gene: TRBV5-1; D gene: .; clone size: .; J gene: TRBJ1-1; CDR3 DNA: TGCGCCAGCAGCTTGCTCCCAGGACCGATGAACACTGAAGCTTTCTTT; CDR3 protein: CASSLLPGPMNTEAFF
V gene: TRBV15; D gene: .; clone size: .; J gene: TRBJ2-2; CDR3 DNA: TGTGCCACCTCCAGCTGGGGGCTAAACACCGGGGAGCTGTTTTTT; CDR3 protein: CATSSWGLNTGELFF
V gene: TRBV7-8; D gene: TRBD2; clone size: many; J gene: TRBJ2-7; CDR3 DNA: TGTGCCAGCAGCTTAGGACTAGCGGGGGATCCCTACGAGCAGTACTTC; CDR3 protein: CASSLGLAGDPYEQYF
V gene: TRBV7-9; D gene: .; clone size: .; J gene: TRBJ1-2; CDR3 DNA: TGTGCCAGCAGCAAGCGCGGCTACACCTTC; CDR3 protein: CASSKRGYTF
V gene: TRBV15; D gene: .; clone size: .; J gene: TRBJ2-7; CDR3 DNA: TGTGCCACCGCCCCAGCACTAACAGGCACCTACGGGCAGTACTTC; CDR3 protein: CATAPALTGTYGQYF
V gene: TRBV4-1; D gene: TRBD1; clone size: .; J gene: TRBJ1-2; CDR3 DNA: TGTGCCAGCAGCCAGGGACAGCCTTGGGATGGCTACACCTTC; CDR3 protein: CASSQGQPWDGYTF
V gene: TRBV7-8; D gene: TRBD1; clone size: .; J gene: TRBJ2-3; CDR3 DNA: TGTGCCAGCAGCCTATCCGGGACAGGGGGGCGGGATACGCAGTATTTT; CDR3 protein: CASSLSGTGGRDTQYF
V gene: TRBV4-3; D gene: TRBD1; clone size: .; J gene: TRBJ1-2; CDR3 DNA: TGCGCCAGCAGCCAAGATAGGGGGCTGAGTAATGGCTACACCTTC; CDR3 protein: CASSQDRGLSNGYTF
V gene: TRBV11-2; D gene: .; clone size: once; J gene: TRBJ2-1; CDR3 DNA: TGTGCCAGCAGCGCCTTCGACAGAGCGCAGTTCTTC; CDR3 protein: CASSAFDRAQFF
V gene: TRBV5-6; D gene: .; clone size: .; J gene: TRBJ1-1; CDR3 DNA: TGTGCCAGCAGTTACCTCTATGACGGACCCGGTTTCTTT; CDR3 protein: CASSYLYDGPGFF
V gene: TRBV6-2/TRBV6-3; D gene: .; clone size: .; J gene: TRBJ2-2; CDR3 DNA: TGTGCCAGCAGCCATATAGCCGGGGAGCTGTTTTTT; CDR3 protein: CASSHIAGELFF
V gene: TRBV7-9; D gene: .; clone size: .; J gene: TRBJ1-3; CDR3 DNA: TGTGCCAGCAGCTTCCGGGACACCAACCCAAACACCATATATTTT; CDR3 protein: CASSFRDTNPNTIYF
V gene: TRBV19; D gene: TRBD2; clone size: .; J gene: TRBJ2-1; CDR3 DNA: TGTGCCAGTACGTCAACTAGCGGGGGGCCCTGGGGGCAGTTCTTC; CDR3 protein: CASTSTSGGPWGQFF
V gene: TRBV7-3; D gene: TRBD2; clone size: many; J gene: TRBJ2-3; CDR3 DNA: TGTGCCAGCAGCTCGACTAGCGGGGGGGCGGATACGCAGTATTTT; CDR3 protein: CASSSTSGGADTQYF
V gene: TRBV7-9; D gene: TRBD1; clone size: many; J gene: TRBJ1-2; CDR3 DNA: TGTGCCAGCAGACACGGACAGGGAGGAGCTAACTATGGCTACACCTTC; CDR3 protein: CASRHGQGGANYGYTF
V gene: TRBV6-1; D gene: .; clone size: once; J gene: TRBJ1-5; CDR3 DNA: TGTGCCAGCAGCCTACAGGGAAGTTGGAGCAATCAGCCCCAGCATTTT; CDR3 protein: CASSLQGSWSNQPQHF
V gene: TRBV7-6; D gene: TRBD1; clone size: many; J gene: TRBJ2-2; CDR3 DNA: TGTGCCAGCAGCGATCCGGGGGGACAGGGGGCCACGAACACCGGGGAGCTGTTTTTT; CDR3 protein: CASSDPGGQGATNTGELFF
V gene: TRBV7-2; D gene: .; clone size: many; J gene: TRBJ2-6; CDR3 DNA: TGTGCCAGCAGCCCCATATGGGCAAATACACTCGAGGGGGCCAACGTCCTGACTTTC; CDR3 protein: CASSPIWANTLEGANVLTF
V gene: TRBV7-4; D gene: .; clone size: many; J gene: TRBJ1-1; CDR3 DNA: TGTGCCAGCAGCTTAGTGGGTGCGAACACTGAAGCTTTCTTT; CDR3 protein: CASSLVGANTEAFF
V gene: TRBV7-6; D gene: .; clone size: many; J gene: TRBJ1-6; CDR3 DNA: TGTGCCAGCAGGGGGACAATCTTATTTGACTCACCCCTCCACTTT; CDR3 protein: CASRGTILFDSPLHF
V gene: TRBV20-1; D gene: .; clone size: .; J gene: TRBJ2-1; CDR3 DNA: TGCAGTGCTCCGGTAGGCTACAATGAGCATTTCTTC; CDR3 protein: CSAPVGYNEHFF
V gene: TRBV19; D gene: .; clone size: .; J gene: TRBJ2-2; CDR3 DNA: TGTGCCAGTAGTATGAGCAACACCGGGGAGCTGTTTTTT; CDR3 protein: CASSMSNTGELFF
V gene: TRBV12-3/TRBV12-4; D gene: .; clone size: many; J gene: TRBJ2-1; CDR3 DNA: TGTGCCAGCAGTTTCACGCTCGTCCGGATACAGAACCACCTTAGCAATGAGCAGTTCTTC; CDR3 protein: CASSFTLVRIQNHLSNEQFF
V gene: TRBV5-6; D gene: TRBD2; clone size: few; J gene: TRBJ2-1; CDR3 DNA: TGTGCCAGCAGCCCGGATTGGGAGGGGGAGCAGTTCTTC; CDR3 protein: CASSPDWEGEQFF
V gene: TRBV3-1; D gene: TRBD1; clone size: .; J gene: TRBJ1-5; CDR3 DNA: TGTGCCAGCTTTACAGGGGACCAGCCCCAGCATTTT; CDR3 protein: CASFTGDQPQHF
V gene: TRBV4-1; D gene: TRBD1; clone size: many; J gene: TRBJ2-7; CDR3 DNA: TGCGCCAGCAGCCAAGGGACAGGGACCTACGAGCAGTACTTC; CDR3 protein: CASSQGTGTYEQYF
V gene: TRBV6-2/TRBV6-3; D gene: .; clone size: many; J gene: TRBJ1-1; CDR3 DNA: TGTGCCAGCAGTACGACGAACACTGAAGCTTTCTTT; CDR3 protein: CASSTTNTEAFF
V gene: TRBV7-8; D gene: .; clone size: few; J gene: TRBJ2-1; CDR3 DNA: TGTGCCAGCAGCATTAGCGGCCGCTCCTACAATGAGCAGTTCTTC; CDR3 protein: CASSISGRSYNEQFF
V gene: TRBV4-1; D gene: TRBD1; clone size: .; J gene: TRBJ1-2; CDR3 DNA: TGCGCCAGCGGGCCCCATCGGGACAGGGCGGGAAATGGCTACACCTTC; CDR3 protein: CASGPHRDRAGNGYTF
V gene: TRBV14; D gene: .; clone size: .; J gene: TRBJ1-2; CDR3 DNA: TGTGCCAGCAGCCAAGGTCGGCTAGGGACACGCTATGGCTACACCTTC; CDR3 protein: CASSQGRLGTRYGYTF
V gene: TRBV7-2; D gene: .; clone size: many; J gene: TRBJ1-4; CDR3 DNA: TGTGCCAGCAGCTCTCACGGGGGACGTGTTAATGAAAAACTGTTTTTT; CDR3 protein: CASSSHGGRVNEKLFF
V gene: TRBV11-2; D gene: .; clone size: many; J gene: TRBJ1-2; CDR3 DNA: TGTGCCAGCAGCCGCACCCAGGCGGGGGACGGCTACACCTTC; CDR3 protein: CASSRTQAGDGYTF
V gene: TRBV19; D gene: .; clone size: .; J gene: TRBJ1-1; CDR3 DNA: TGTGCCAGTAGCACGGACACACACACTGAAGCTTTCTTT; CDR3 protein: CASSTDTHTEAFF
V gene: TRBV6-1; D gene: TRBD1; clone size: .; J gene: TRBJ1-3; CDR3 DNA: TGTGCCAGCAGTGACGACAGGGGTTACTCTGGAAACACCATATATTTT; CDR3 protein: CASSDDRGYSGNTIYF
V gene: TRBV4-1; D gene: TRBD1; clone size: .; J gene: TRBJ2-2; CDR3 DNA: TGTGCCAGCAGCCACCCGGGACAGACACCTACCGGGGAGCTGTTTTTT; CDR3 protein: CASSHPGQTPTGELFF
V gene: TRBV7-8; D gene: TRBD2; clone size: many; J gene: TRBJ2-3; CDR3 DNA: TGTGCCAGCAGGTTCGGGGGGGCAGATACGCAGTATTTT; CDR3 protein: CASRFGGADTQYF
V gene: TRBV9; D gene: .; clone size: .; J gene: TRBJ1-3; CDR3 DNA: TGTGCCAGCAGCTCCGTAACCTCTGGAAACACCATATATTTT; CDR3 protein: CASSSVTSGNTIYF
V gene: TRBV27; D gene: TRBD1; clone size: few; J gene: TRBJ2-7; CDR3 DNA: TGTGCCATCAGAAGGCAGGGGGATCCCTACGAGCAGTACTTC; CDR3 protein: CAIRRQGDPYEQYF
V gene: TRBV7-6; D gene: TRBD2; clone size: few; J gene: TRBJ2-1; CDR3 DNA: TGTGCCAGCAGCCCGCGGGCTAGCGGGGGTTCCTACAATGAGCAGTTCTTC; CDR3 protein: CASSPRASGGSYNEQFF
V gene: TRBV7-8; D gene: .; clone size: .; J gene: TRBJ2-1; CDR3 DNA: TGTGCCAGTAAGGGGGGCCGGGTCAATGAGCAGTTCTTC; CDR3 protein: CASKGGRVNEQFF